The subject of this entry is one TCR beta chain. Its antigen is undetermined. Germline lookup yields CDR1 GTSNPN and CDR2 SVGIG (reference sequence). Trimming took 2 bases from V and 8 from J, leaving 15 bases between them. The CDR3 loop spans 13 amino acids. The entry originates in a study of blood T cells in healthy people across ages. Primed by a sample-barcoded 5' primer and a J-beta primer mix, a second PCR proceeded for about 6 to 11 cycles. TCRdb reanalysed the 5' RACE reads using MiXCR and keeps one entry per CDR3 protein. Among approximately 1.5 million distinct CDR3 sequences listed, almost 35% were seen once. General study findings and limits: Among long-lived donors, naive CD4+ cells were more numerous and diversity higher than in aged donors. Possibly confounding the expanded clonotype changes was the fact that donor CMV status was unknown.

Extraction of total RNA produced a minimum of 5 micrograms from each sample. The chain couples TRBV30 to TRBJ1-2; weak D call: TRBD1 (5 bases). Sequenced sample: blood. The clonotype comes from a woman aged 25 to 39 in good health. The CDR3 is CAWSSGTLQGYTF. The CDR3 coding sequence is TGTGCCTGGAGTTCTGGGACCCTGCAGGGCTACACCTTC.